The 5 T cell receptor beta chains below all came from one sample that was sequenced in a study of shared clonotypes between healthy human individuals. The data were produced by immunoSEQ multiplex PCR, yet TCRdb's version contains in-frame clones alone and is incomplete. This table has 600,000 to 700,000 clones, less than 80% appearing once. Input material: memory CD4+ T cells sorted from blood. Subset here: CD45RA-negative fraction. Every receptor here comes from a woman aged 25 to 39 in good health.

The CDR3 DNA sequence: TGTGCCAGCAGGGGGCAGAAAGGACAGGCCACAGATACGCAGTATTTT. Translation: CASRGQKGQATDTQYF. J is TRBJ2-3 and V is TRBV28, with 7 positions matching TRBD1. The CDR3 consists of 16 residues. V shed 6 bases and J 2 bases; nucleotides not matched to a gene: 11. Germline values: CDR1 MDHEN, CDR2 SYDVKM.

The V and J genes are TRBV5-1 and TRBJ1-2; D is undetermined. The CDR3 contains 12 residues. V lost 4 bases, J lost 8 bases, and 12 bases lay in between. CDR1 and CDR2 (germline): SGHRS, YFSETQ. CDR3 in amino acids: CASSLATGGYTF. The DNA for the CDR3 is TGCGCCAGCAGCCTTGCAACGGGGGGCTACACCTTC.

Regarding this clone: One end of the junction varies from germline; a read error may be responsible. This chain links TRBV28 with TRBJ2-3, with D perhaps TRBD2 (6 bases). This CDR3 is 14 amino acids long. Per germline, CDR1 MDHEN and CDR2 SYDVKM. CDR3 amino acids: CASSFSGRRDLYFF. CDR3 nucleotides: TGTGCCAGCAGTTTCTCAGGGCGGCGGGATCTTTATTTTTTT.

This sequence joins TRBV9 and TRBJ1-2, with D tentatively TRBD1 (6 bases). CDR3 length: 16 residues. V was clipped by 3 bases and J by 6 bases, with 21 bases between them. Germline V gene data show CDR1 as SGDLS and CDR2 as YYNGEE. As DNA, the CDR3 is TGTGCCAGCAGCGCCACCCGGGGGGCAGGGTCCGATGGCTACACCTTC. This codes for CASSATRGAGSDGYTF.

This sequence joins TRBV28 and TRBJ1-5, with 7 nucleotides matching TRBD1. CDR1 MDHEN and CDR2 SYDVKM come from the germline V gene. V lost 6 bases to trimming and J lost 5 bases; unmatched junction nucleotides: 13. The CDR3 contains 16 residues. The CDR3 protein is CASRLNRGSLDQPQHF. CDR3 sequence (DNA): TGTGCCAGCAGGCTCAACAGGGGTTCTTTAGATCAGCCCCAGCATTTT.